The 21 T cell receptor beta chains in this list originate from one sample, sequenced in a study of molecular identifiers for immune sequencing clone quantification. TCRdb re-called the PCR reads through MiXCR, storing one row per CDR3 protein. Among 65,000 or so distinct CDR3 sequences listed, less than 20% were seen once. Sequencing input: naive CD8+ T cells from blood, with Jurkat cell RNA spiked in. Stated subset: FACS-sorted CD8+CD4-CCR7+CD45RA+ naive T cells. The source of these receptors is a human donor in good health. Some libraries in this study had Jurkat cell RNA spiked in.

This clonotype came up many times. This chain joins TRBV29-1 and TRBJ2-7, with TRBD2 as a possible D gene (6 bases). The V and J ends lost 0 bases and 3 bases respectively, with 12 bases between them. Germline V CDR1 and CDR2: SQVTM, ANQGSEA. This CDR3 contains 14 residues. In nucleotides, the CDR3 is TGCAGCGTTGAAGAAGCCTCGGAGGGCTACGAGCAGTACTTC. Amino acid sequence: CSVEEASEGYEQYF.

As regards this clonotype: A much more abundant neighbour one base away suggests this may be a read error. J is TRBJ1-2 and V is TRBV13, with 7 bases fitting TRBD1. Germline V gene sequence: CDR1 PRHDT, CDR2 FYEKMQ (reference sequence). The trim removed 1 base at V and 12 bases at J, leaving 11 bases unmatched. There are 14 residues in the CDR3. CDR3 residues: CASSLAGRGSGHTF. The CDR3 bases are TGTGCCAGCAGCTTAGCAGGCAGGGGGTCGGGCCACACCTTC.

This clonotype was seen repeatedly, ten times or more. The CDR3: CASSPGQGGGTDTQYF. CDR3 coding DNA: TGTGCCAGCAGTCCGGGACAGGGCGGAGGCACAGATACGCAGTATTTT. The chain uses TRBV6-1 and TRBJ2-3, with TRBD1 matching over 9 bases. Germline V gene sequence: CDR1 MNHNS, CDR2 SASEGT. The CDR3 spans 16 residues. Trimming at V came to 5 bases and at J to 1 base, leaving 7 bases not matched to a gene.

Concerning this clonotype: A much larger clonotype is one base distant, so this may be a read error. The chain uses TRBV27 and TRBJ2-3, with TRBD1 as a possible D gene (6 bases). Germline CDR1 MNHEY, CDR2 SMNVEV (reference sequence). CDR3 size: 16 residues. This CDR3 is CASSLTNAGPTGTQYF. CDR3 sequence (DNA): TGTGCCAGCAGCCTTACTAATGCAGGGCCGACAGGTACGCAGTATTTT.

This clonotype was seen only once. This may be a read error: a much more frequent sequence differs by one nucleotide. The chain links TRBV27 to TRBJ2-2, with a weak D call TRBD2 (6 bases). The germline V gene encodes CDR1 MNHEY and CDR2 SMNVEV (reference sequence). The CDR3 totals 15 residues. CDR3 DNA: TGTGCCAGCACTCACGCCACCATCGGCACCGGGGGGCTGTTTTTT. Its protein product is CASTHATIGTGGLFF.

As concerns this clonotype: Because the CDR3 is missing its conserved closing phenylalanine or tryptophan, this is likely a read error. V gene TRBV30 combines with J gene TRBJ2-3; unclear D gene. The V and J ends lost 2 bases and 2 bases respectively, with 20 bases between them. CDR1 and CDR2 (germline): GTSNPN, SVGIG (reference sequence). The CDR3 runs to 17 residues. CDR3 bases: TGTGCCTGGAGTCTAACGGTGTGGCGAAGCAACACAGATACGCAGTATCTT. It is translated as CAWSLTVWRSNTDTQYL.

For this clonotype: A read error may explain this, as a much larger clone is one base away. The chain is built from TRBV11-2 and TRBJ1-2; D not certain. V dropped 1 base and J dropped 5 bases, with 11 bases sitting between them. The germline V gene encodes CDR1 SGHAT and CDR2 FQNNGV. This CDR3 contains 14 residues. CDR3 protein: CASSLARPAYGYTF. In nucleotides, the CDR3 is TGTGCCAGCAGCTTAGCGAGACCCGCTTATGGCTACACCTTC.

This clonotype was seen many times. The chain carries TRBV7-9 and TRBJ1-6; D remains ambiguous. Germline V CDR1 and CDR2: SEHNR, FQNEAQ (reference sequence). V lost 5 bases and J 7 bases, leaving 6 bases between the germline ends. The CDR3 spans 12 residues. DNA for the CDR3: TGTGCCAGCAGCGATCACAATTCACCCCTCCACTTT. Translated, it gives CASSDHNSPLHF. The entire variable domain, with the rest obtained from reference TRBV7-9 and TRBJ1-6, is as follows: DTGVSQNPRHKITKRGQNVTFRCDPISEHNRLYWYRQTLGQGPEFLTYFQNEAQLEKSRLLSDRFSAERPKGSFSTLEIQRTEQGDSAMYLCASSDHNSPLHFGNGTRLTVT.

Ten or more counts support this clonotype. The genes are TRBV6-2 or TRBV6-3 and TRBJ1-1; 9 bases map to TRBD1. With V trimmed by 0 bases and J by 8 bases, 1 base remained unmatched. Germline lookup yields CDR1 MNHEY and CDR2 SVGEGT. The CDR3 consists of 13 residues. In DNA form, the CDR3 reads TGTGCCAGCAGTTACTCCGGGACAGGGGAAGCTTTCTTT. Amino acids: CASSYSGTGEAFF.

Notes on this clonotype: With a much larger clone just one base away, this may be a read error. This chain connects TRBV14 to TRBJ1-2, with no clear D. Per the germline V gene, CDR1 is SGHDN and CDR2 is FVKESK. The CDR3 loop spans 8 amino acids. CDR3 region: CATYSGGF. The CDR3 nucleotides read TGTGCCACCTATTCGGGAGGTTTC.

This clonotype showed up many times. The chain uses TRBV28 and TRBJ2-7; 10 bases match TRBD1. The V and J ends lost 3 bases and 4 bases, in that order; junction bases with no gene match: 18. CDR3 length equals 19 residues. Germline assignment: CDR1 MDHEN and CDR2 SYDVKM. CDR3 protein: CASSFAVRGPGQGKYEQYF. The CDR3 nucleotides read TGTGCCAGCAGTTTTGCGGTTCGGGGACCGGGACAGGGGAAGTACGAGCAGTACTTC.

Regarding this clonotype: Possible read error: a much larger clone is one base away. In this CDR3 the conserved last residue, phenylalanine or tryptophan, is missing, so a read error is likely. This chain connects TRBV9 to TRBJ2-7, with D possibly TRBD2 on 7 matching bases. Germline CDR1 and CDR2: SGDLS and YYNGEE. The CDR3 is made up of 15 amino acids. V lost 0 bases and J lost 3, with 13 bases in between. The CDR3 DNA is TGTGCCAGCAGCGTAGGGGGGGGCCAGGGCTACGAGCAGTACTTA. Residues: CASSVGGGQGYEQYL.

This clonotype was seen at least ten times. This CDR3 is CASSLVSLEQYF. The CDR3 nucleotides read TGTGCCAGCAGCTTAGTCTCTCTCGAGCAGTACTTC. The rearrangement joins TRBV7-9 to TRBJ2-7; D call uncertain. Germline-derived CDR1 and CDR2 are SEHNR and FQNEAQ (reference sequence). V dropped 1 base and J dropped 6 bases, with 7 bases sitting between them. The CDR3 runs to 12 residues.

At least ten counts were recorded for this clonotype. J is TRBJ1-3 and V is TRBV9; 7 nucleotides line up with TRBD1. The V gene's germline CDR1 is SGDLS and CDR2 YYNGEE. The trim removed 4 bases at V and 2 bases at J, leaving 9 bases unmatched. The CDR3 extends over 16 amino acids. DNA of the CDR3: TGTGCCAGCAGCACCGACAGGGAACACCCTGGAAACACCATATATTTT. It translates to CASSTDREHPGNTIYF.

The table lists this clonotype with many counts. V is TRBV4-1 and J is TRBJ2-3; 8 bases line up with TRBD2. Germline assignment: CDR1 MGHRA and CDR2 YSYEKL. V was clipped by 5 bases and J by 1 base; unmatched bases: 5. The CDR3 consists of 15 residues. CDR3 nucleotides: TGCGCCAGCAGCTCCCGGGAGGGGGGCACAGATACGCAGTATTTT. This gives the protein CASSSREGGTDTQYF.

In this sample, this clonotype turned up many times. The rearrangement joins TRBV7-6 to TRBJ2-3; 7 nucleotides agree with TRBD2. The germline V gene has CDR1 SGHVS and CDR2 FNYEAQ. V lost 4 bases and J lost 2; bases outside the gene matches: 6. The CDR3 is 15 amino acids. The CDR3 protein is CASSSPLADTDTQYF. The CDR3, as DNA: TGTGCCAGCAGCTCGCCGCTAGCGGACACAGATACGCAGTATTTT.

About this clonotype itself: The junction does not match germline at one end; this may be a read error. In DNA, the CDR3 is TGTGCCAGCAGCTTAGGACAGAAAACCTACGAGCAGTACTTC. It codes for CASSLGQKTYEQYF. This chain uses TRBV5-3 with TRBJ2-7; a weak D match, TRBD1 (6 bases). TRBV5-3 is an ORF for which the function is uncertain. This CDR3 is built from 14 residues.

V usage is TRBV3-1 and J usage is TRBJ2-7; D is ambiguous. V lost 0 bases, J lost 2 bases, and 14 bases lay in between. Germline assignment: CDR1 LGHDT and CDR2 YNNKEL (reference sequence). CDR3 length: 16 amino acids. In nucleotides, the CDR3 is TGTGCCAGCAGCCAAGATGTCTTTCCCCTGACCTACGAGCAGTACTTC. Amino acid sequence: CASSQDVFPLTYEQYF.

About this clonotype itself: A clone one base away is much larger, so this may be a read error. The chain carries TRBV13 and TRBJ1-2; possible D gene TRBD1, 5 bases. This CDR3 is built from 17 residues. The V and J ends lost 5 bases and 8 bases respectively, with 27 bases between them. Germline lookup yields CDR1 PRHDT and CDR2 FYEKMQ (reference sequence). CDR3 sequence reads: CASSTGRDPFQPYGYTF. CDR3 nucleotide sequence: TGTGCCAGCAGCACCGGCAGGGACCCTTTCCAGCCCTACGGCTACACCTTC.

This chain uses TRBV15 with TRBJ2-7; 9 nucleotides match TRBD1. The CDR3 runs 15 residues. Trimming at V came to 3 bases and at J to 4 bases, leaving 7 bases not matched to a gene. The germline CDR1 and CDR2 sequences are LNHNV and YYDKDF (reference sequence). The CDR3 sequence is CATSSLRDRAYEQYF. The CDR3 nucleotides are TGTGCCACCAGCAGTTTACGGGACAGGGCTTACGAGCAGTACTTC.

This rearrangement joins TRBV14 to TRBJ2-1, with D maybe TRBD2 (6 bases). Trimming took off 0 bases at V and 4 bases at J, with 13 bases between the two ends. Per germline, CDR1 SGHDN and CDR2 FVKESK. CDR3 length: 16 residues. CDR3 amino acids: CASSQDFGGNYNEQFF. The CDR3 DNA follows: TGTGCCAGCAGCCAAGATTTTGGCGGGAATTACAATGAGCAGTTCTTC.